The present T cell receptor beta chain was sequenced within a study of breast tumors, draining lymph nodes, adjacent tissues. Study-wide points: Compared with lymph nodes, tumors were less diverse; compared with nontumor tissue, more. That most tumor T cells come from lymph nodes remained unproven.

The CDR3 covers 14 residues. V shed 6 bases, J shed 4 bases, and the junction held 4 bases outside the gene matches. With respect to this clonotype: No antigen is known for it.

Each CDR3 protein is one row after TCRdb ran MiXCR on the multiplex PCR reads. This sample has 33,000 or so distinct CDR3 sequences, with approximately 63% found just once. Source material: breast tumor tissue. The receptor's source is a female donor with breast cancer. Some clones in this sample may be carry-over from other donors' samples. The chain employs TRBV12-3 or TRBV12-4 and TRBJ2-7, with 12 nucleotides matching TRBD2. The CDR3 bases are TGTGCCAGCAGCCGGACTAGCGGGGAGTACGAGCAGTACTTC. Translated: CASSRTSGEYEQYF.